This T cell receptor beta chain stems from a study of T cells after yellow fever vaccination. Overall study results and limits: The appearance of a small share of clonotypes in both CD4 and CD8 compartments was observed. Subsequent booster samples again held most clones from primary vaccination (nearly 98% CD4, 85% to 90% CD8).

The CDR3 has 13 residues. Germline V gene sequence: CDR1 DFQATT, CDR2 SNEGSKA (reference sequence). V was clipped by 0 bases and J by 7 bases, with 10 bases between them. Concerning this clonotype itself: Its antigen is still unknown.

5'RACE template switching added a universal primer site and UMIs to TCR cDNA. MiXCR, run by TCRdb on the 5' RACE reads, gives a single entry per CDR3 protein. This table has about 260,000 distinct CDR3 sequences, 13% appearing once. The source was CD4+ T cells sorted from PBMCs, collected 45 days after the yellow fever booster vaccination. This receptor was identified in a man aged 25 to 45 who received the YFV17D yellow fever vaccine. The rearrangement uses TRBV20-1 and TRBJ1-5; D is perhaps TRBD1 (5 bases). CDR3 in amino acids: CSAREEGLQPQHF. In nucleotides, the CDR3 is TGCAGTGCTAGAGAAGAGGGGTTGCAGCCCCAGCATTTT.